The rows below give T cell receptor beta chains drawn from one sample of a study of T cell responses to AZD1222 COVID-19 vaccine. Here immunoSEQ multiplex PCR was the method, and the copy in TCRdb shows in-frame clones only, minus some. The sample lists about 130,000 clones; 90% to 95% were seen once. Specimen: peripheral blood, collected on day 0 of AZD1222 vaccination. Receptors were obtained from an adult in good health. Both conserved end residues are trimmed from each CDR3. Each record gives: V gene, CDR3 protein.

V: TRBV7-9
CDR3: ASSLGVWAQY

V: TRBV3-1/TRBV3-2
CDR3: ASSPRTSGGAADTQY

V: TRBV11-1
CDR3: ASSLFLGANTGELF

V: TRBV4-3
CDR3: ASSQDSRETQY

V: TRBV7-2
CDR3: ASSLELGGYGYT

V: TRBV7-2
CDR3: ASSPGLAGNTGELF

V: TRBV16
CDR3: ASSQSLTGLETTNEKLF

V: TRBV7-9
CDR3: ASSLRLSPSTDTQY

V: TRBV10-1
CDR3: ASSEAAGELF

V: TRBV5-4
CDR3: ASSPGGYTEAF

V: TRBV7-9
CDR3: ASSLEGWAGRAYGYT

V: TRBV7-9
CDR3: ASSLDHRTYEQY

V: TRBV5-6
CDR3: ASSLAIREQF

V: TRBV4-2
CDR3: ASSQDPPLLGSSSDTQY